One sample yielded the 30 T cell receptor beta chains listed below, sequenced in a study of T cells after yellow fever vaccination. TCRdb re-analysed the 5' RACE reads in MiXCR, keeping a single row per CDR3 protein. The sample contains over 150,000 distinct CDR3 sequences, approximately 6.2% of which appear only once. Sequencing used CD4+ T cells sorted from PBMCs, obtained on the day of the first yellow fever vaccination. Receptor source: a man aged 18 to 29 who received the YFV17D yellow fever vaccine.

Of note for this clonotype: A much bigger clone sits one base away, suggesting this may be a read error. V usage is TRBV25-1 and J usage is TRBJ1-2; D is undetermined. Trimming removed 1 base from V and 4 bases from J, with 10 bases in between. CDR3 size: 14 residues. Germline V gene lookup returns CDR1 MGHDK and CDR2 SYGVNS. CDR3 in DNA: TGTGCCAGCAGTGAATCGGGCAGAAGCTATGGCTACACCTTC. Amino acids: CASSESGRSYGYTF.

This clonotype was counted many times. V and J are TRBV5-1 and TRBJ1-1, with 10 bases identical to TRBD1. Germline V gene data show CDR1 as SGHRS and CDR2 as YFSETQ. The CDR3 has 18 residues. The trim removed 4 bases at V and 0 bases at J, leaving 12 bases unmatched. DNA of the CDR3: TGCGCCAGCAGCAGAAACCCGGGACAGGGGCCGCTGAACACTGAAGCTTTCTTT. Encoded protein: CASSRNPGQGPLNTEAFF.

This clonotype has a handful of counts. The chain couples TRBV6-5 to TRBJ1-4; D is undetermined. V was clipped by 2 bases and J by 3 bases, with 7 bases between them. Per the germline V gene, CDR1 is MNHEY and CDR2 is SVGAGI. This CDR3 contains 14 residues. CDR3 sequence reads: CASSYAGSNEKLFF. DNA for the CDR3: TGTGCCAGCAGTTACGCGGGGTCTAATGAAAAACTGTTTTTT.

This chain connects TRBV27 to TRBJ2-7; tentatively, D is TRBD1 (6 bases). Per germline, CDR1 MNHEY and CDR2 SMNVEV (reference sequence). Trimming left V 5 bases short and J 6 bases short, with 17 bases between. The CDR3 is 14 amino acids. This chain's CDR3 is CASSPQNRVSEQYF. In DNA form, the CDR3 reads TGTGCCAGCAGTCCTCAAAACAGGGTTTCCGAGCAGTACTTC.

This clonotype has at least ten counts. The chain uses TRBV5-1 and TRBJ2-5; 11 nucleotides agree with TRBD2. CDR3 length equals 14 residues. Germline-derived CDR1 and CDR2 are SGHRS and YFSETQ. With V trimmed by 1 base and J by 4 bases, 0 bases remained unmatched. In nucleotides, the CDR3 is TGCGCCAGCAGCTTGACTAGCGGGGGAGAGACCCAGTACTTC. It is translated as CASSLTSGGETQYF.

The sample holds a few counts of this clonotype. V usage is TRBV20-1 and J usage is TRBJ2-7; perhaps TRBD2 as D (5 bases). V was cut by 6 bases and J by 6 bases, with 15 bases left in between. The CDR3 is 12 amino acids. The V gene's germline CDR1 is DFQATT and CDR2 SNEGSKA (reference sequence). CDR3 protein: CSAAKGDGEQYV. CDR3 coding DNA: TGCAGTGCCGCCAAGGGAGACGGCGAGCAGTACGTC.

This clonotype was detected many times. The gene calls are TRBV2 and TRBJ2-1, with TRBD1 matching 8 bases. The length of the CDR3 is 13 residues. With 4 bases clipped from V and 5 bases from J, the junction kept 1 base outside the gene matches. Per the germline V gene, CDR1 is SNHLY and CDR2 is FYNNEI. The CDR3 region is CASSGQGNNEQFF. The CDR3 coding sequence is TGTGCCAGCAGTGGACAGGGGAACAATGAGCAGTTCTTC.

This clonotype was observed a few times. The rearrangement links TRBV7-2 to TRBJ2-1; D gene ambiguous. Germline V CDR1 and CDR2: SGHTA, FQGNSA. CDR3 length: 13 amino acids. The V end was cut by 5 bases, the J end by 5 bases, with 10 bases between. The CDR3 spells CASSQAYHNEQFF. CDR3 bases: TGTGCCAGCAGCCAAGCGTACCACAATGAGCAGTTCTTC.

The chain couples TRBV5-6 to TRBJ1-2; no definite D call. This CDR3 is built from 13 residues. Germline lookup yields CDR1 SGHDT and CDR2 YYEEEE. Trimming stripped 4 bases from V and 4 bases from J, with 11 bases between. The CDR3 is CASSATQPYGYTF. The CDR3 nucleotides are TGTGCCAGCAGCGCGACACAGCCCTATGGCTACACCTTC.

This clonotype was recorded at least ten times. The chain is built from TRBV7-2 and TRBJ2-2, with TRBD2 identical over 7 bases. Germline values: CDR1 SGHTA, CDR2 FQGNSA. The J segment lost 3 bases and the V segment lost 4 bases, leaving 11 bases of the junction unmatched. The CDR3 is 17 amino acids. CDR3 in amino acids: CASSSGGALRYTGELFF. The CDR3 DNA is TGTGCCAGCAGCTCGGGGGGAGCGCTTCGGTACACCGGGGAGCTGTTTTTT.

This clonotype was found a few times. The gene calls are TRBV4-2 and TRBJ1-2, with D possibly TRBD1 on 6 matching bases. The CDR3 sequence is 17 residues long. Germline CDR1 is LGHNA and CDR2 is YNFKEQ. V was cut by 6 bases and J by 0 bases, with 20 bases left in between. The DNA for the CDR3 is TGTGCCAGCAGTTCGCAGCCCGCAGGGGCCCCTAACTATGGCTACACCTTC. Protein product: CASSSQPAGAPNYGYTF.

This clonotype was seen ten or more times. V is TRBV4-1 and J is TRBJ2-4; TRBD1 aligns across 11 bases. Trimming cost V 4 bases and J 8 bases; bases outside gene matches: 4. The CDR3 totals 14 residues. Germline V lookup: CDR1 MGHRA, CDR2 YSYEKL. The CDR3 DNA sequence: TGCGCCAGCAGCCTATGGGACAGGGGGGACATTCAGTACTTC. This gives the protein CASSLWDRGDIQYF.

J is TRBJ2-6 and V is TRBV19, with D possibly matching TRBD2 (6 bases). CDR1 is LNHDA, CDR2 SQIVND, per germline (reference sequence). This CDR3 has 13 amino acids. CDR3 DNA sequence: TGTGCTTGTGGAGGGCAAGGGGCCAACGTCCTGACTTTC. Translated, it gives CACGGQGANVLTF.

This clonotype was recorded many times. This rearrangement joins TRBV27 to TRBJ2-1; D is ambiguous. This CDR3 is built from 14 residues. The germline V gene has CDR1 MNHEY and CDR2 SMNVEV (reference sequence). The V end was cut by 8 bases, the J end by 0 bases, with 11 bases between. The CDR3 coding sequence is TGTGCCAGCGGTCGACACCGCTCCTACAATGAGCAGTTCTTC. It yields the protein CASGRHRSYNEQFF.

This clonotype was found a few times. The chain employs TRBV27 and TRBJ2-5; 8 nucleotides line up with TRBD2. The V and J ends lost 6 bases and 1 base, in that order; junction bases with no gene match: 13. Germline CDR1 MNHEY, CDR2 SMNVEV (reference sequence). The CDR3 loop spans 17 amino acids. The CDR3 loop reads CASSPKSGGPLQETQYF. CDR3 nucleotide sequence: TGTGCCAGCAGCCCTAAGAGCGGGGGACCCCTCCAAGAGACCCAGTACTTC.

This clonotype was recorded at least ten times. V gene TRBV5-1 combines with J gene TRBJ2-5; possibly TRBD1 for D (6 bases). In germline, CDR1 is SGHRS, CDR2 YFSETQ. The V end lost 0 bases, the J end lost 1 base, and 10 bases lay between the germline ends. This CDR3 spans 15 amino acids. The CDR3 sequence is CASSLGDTAQETQYF. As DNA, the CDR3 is TGCGCCAGCAGCTTGGGGGACACGGCCCAAGAGACCCAGTACTTC.

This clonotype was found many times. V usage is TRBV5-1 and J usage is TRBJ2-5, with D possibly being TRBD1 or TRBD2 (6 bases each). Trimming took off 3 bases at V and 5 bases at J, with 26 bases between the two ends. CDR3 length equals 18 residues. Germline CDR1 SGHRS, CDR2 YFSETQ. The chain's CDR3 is CASSSGRTPGQGGETQYF. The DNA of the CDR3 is TGCGCCAGCAGCTCGGGCCGTACCCCGGGACAAGGAGGGGAGACCCAGTACTTC.

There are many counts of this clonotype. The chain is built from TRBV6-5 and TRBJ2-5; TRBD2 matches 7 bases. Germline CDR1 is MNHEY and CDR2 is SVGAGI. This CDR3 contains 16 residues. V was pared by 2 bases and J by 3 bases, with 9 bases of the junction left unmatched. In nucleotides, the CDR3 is TGTGCCAGCAGTTACCTCGTGGGGGGGAAAAAAGAGACCCAGTACTTC. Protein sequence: CASSYLVGGKKETQYF.

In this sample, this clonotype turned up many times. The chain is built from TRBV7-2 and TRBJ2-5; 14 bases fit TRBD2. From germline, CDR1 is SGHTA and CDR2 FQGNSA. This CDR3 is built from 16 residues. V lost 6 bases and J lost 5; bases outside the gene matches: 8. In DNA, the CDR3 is TGTGCCAGCAGTAGACTAGCGGGGGGGCAGGGTGAGACCCAGTACTTC. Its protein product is CASSRLAGGQGETQYF.

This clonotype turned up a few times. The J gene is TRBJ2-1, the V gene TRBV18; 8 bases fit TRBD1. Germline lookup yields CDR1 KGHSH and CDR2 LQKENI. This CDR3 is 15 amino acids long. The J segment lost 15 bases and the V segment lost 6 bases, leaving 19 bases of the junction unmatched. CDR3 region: CASSPNAGGADRRFF. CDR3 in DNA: TGTGCCAGCTCGCCTAATGCAGGGGGCGCGGATAGGCGGTTCTTC.

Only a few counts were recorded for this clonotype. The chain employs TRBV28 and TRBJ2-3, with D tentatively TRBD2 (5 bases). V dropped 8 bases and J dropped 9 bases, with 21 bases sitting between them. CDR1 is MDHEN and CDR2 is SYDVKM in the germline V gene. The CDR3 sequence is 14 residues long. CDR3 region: CASGGLPLSGTQYF. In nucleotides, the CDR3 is TGTGCCAGCGGAGGACTCCCCTTATCTGGAACGCAGTATTTT. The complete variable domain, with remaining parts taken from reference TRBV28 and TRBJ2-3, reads DVKVTQSSRYLVKRTGEKVFLECVQDMDHENMFWYRQDPGLGLRLIYFSYDVKMKEKGDIPEGYSVSREKKERFSLILESASTNQTSMYLCASGGLPLSGTQYFGPGTRLTVL.

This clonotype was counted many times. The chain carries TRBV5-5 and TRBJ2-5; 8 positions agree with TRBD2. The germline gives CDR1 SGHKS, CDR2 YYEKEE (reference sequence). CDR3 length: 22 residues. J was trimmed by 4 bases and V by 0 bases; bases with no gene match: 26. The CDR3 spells CASSLGPFRAGVSAPTRETQYF. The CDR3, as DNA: TGTGCCAGCAGCTTGGGCCCTTTTCGAGCGGGGGTTTCGGCCCCGACTCGAGAGACCCAGTACTTC.

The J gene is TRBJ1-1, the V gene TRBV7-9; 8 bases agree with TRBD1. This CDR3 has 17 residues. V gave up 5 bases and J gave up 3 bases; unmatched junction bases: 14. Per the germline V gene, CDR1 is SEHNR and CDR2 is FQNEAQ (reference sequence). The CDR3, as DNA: TGTGCCAGCAGCCTAATTGCAGGACAGGGTGGTCACACTGAAGCTTTCTTT. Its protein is CASSLIAGQGGHTEAFF.

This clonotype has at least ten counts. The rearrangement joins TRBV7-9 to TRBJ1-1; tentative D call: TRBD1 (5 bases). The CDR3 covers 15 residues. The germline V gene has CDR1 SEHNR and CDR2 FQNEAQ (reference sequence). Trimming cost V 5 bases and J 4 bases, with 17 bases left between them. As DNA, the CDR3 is TGTGCCAGCAGCATGTGGCAGGGCCGAACCACTGAAGCTTTCTTT. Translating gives CASSMWQGRTTEAFF.

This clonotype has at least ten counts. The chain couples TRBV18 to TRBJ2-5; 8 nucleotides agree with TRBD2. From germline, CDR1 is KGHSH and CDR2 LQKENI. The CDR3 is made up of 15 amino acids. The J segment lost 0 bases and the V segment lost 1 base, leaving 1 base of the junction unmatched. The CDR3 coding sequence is TGTGCCAGCTCACCACGGCGGGGGGACCAAGAGACCCAGTACTTC. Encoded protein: CASSPRRGDQETQYF.

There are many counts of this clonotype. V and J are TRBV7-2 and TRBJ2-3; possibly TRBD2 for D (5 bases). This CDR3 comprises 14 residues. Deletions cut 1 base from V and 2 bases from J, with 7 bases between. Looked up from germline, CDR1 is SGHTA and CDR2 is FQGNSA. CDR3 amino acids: CASSLGTPTDTQYF. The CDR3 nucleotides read TGTGCCAGCAGCTTAGGGACTCCCACAGATACGCAGTATTTT.

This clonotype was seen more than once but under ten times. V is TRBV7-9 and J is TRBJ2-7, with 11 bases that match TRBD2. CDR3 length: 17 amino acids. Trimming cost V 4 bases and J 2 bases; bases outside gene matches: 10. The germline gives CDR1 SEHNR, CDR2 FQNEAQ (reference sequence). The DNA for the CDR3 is TGTGCCAGCAGCTCTCCGATTACTAGCGGGGGAACCTACGAGCAGTACTTC. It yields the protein CASSSPITSGGTYEQYF.

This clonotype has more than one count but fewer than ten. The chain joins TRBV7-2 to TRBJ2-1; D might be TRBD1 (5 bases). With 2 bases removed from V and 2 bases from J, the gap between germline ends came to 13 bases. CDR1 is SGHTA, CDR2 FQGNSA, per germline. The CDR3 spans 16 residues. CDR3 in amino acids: CASSLPTRAPYNEQFF. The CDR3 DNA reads TGTGCCAGCAGCTTACCAACCAGGGCCCCCTACAATGAGCAGTTCTTC.

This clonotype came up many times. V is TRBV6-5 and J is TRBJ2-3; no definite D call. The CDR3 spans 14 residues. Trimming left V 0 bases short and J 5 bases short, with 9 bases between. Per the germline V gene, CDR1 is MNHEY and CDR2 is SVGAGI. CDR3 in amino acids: CASSYSTPRDTQYF. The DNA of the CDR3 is TGTGCCAGCAGTTACTCGACCCCTCGAGATACGCAGTATTTT.

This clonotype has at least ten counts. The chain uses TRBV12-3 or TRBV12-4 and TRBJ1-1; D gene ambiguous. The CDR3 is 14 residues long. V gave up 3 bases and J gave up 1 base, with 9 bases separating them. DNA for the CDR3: TGTGCCAGCAGTTTGCGGCACCAGAACACTGAAGCTTTCTTT. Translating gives CASSLRHQNTEAFF.